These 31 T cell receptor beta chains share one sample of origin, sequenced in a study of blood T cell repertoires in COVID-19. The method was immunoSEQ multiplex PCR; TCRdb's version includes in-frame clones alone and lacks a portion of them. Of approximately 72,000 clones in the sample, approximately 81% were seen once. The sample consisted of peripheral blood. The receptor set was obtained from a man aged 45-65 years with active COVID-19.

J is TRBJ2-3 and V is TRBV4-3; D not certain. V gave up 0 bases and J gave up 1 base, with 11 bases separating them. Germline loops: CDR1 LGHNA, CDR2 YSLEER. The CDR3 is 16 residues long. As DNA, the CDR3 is TGCGCCAGCAGCCAAGACCCAAGGCAGGGCACAGATACGCAGTATTTT. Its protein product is CASSQDPRQGTDTQYF.

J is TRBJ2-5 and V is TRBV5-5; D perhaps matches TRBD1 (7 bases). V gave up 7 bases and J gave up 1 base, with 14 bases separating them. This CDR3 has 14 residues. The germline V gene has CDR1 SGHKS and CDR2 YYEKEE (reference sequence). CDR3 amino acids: CASAEGQIQETQYF. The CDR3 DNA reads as TGTGCCAGCGCGGAGGGACAGATCCAAGAGACCCAGTACTTC.

CDR3 protein: CASSVGQNTEAFF. The CDR3 DNA is TGCGCCAGCAGCGTGGGACAGAACACTGAAGCTTTCTTT. The chain is built from TRBV5-1 and TRBJ1-1; possibly TRBD1 for D (6 bases). Germline-derived CDR1 and CDR2 are SGHRS and YFSETQ. Trimming removed 4 bases at V and 1 base at J, with 8 bases between. The CDR3 has 13 residues.

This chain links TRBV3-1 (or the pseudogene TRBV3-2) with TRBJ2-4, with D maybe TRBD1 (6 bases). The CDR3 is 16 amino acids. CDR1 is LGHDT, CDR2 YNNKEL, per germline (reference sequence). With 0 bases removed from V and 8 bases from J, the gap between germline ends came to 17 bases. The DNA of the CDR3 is TGTGCCAGCAGCCAAGATTTCTTACAGGGATATGACATTCAGTACTTC. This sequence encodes CASSQDFLQGYDIQYF.

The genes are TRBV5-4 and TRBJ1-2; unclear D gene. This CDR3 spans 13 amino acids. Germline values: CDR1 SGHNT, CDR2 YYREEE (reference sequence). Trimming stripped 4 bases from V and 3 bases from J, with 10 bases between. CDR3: CASSQAGYYGYTF. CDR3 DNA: TGTGCCAGCAGCCAGGCGGGGTACTATGGCTACACCTTC.

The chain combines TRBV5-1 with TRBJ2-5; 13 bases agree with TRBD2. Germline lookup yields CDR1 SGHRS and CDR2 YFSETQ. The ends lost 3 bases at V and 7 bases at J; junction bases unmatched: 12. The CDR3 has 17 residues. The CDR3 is CASSSGLAGARGGTQYF. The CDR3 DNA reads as TGCGCCAGCAGCTCCGGACTAGCGGGGGCCCGCGGGGGGACCCAGTACTTC. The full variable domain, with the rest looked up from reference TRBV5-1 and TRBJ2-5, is KAGVTQTPRYLIKTRGQQVTLSCSPISGHRSVSWYQQTPGQGLQFLFEYFSETQRNKGNFPGRFSGRQFSNSRSEMNVSTLELGDSALYLCASSSGLAGARGGTQYFGPGTRLLVL.

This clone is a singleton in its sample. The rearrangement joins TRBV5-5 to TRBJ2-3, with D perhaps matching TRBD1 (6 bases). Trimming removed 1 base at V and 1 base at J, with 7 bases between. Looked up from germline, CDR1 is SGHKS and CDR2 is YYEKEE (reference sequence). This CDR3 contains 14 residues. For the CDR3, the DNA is TGTGCCAGCAGCTTGCAGGGGCGCACAGATACGCAGTATTTT. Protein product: CASSLQGRTDTQYF.

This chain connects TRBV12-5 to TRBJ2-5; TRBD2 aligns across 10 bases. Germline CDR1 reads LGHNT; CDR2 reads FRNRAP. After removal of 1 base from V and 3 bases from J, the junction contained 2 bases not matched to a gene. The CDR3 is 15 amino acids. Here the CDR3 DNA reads TGTGCTAGTGGTTTGGGGACTAGCGGAGAAGAGACCCAGTACTTC. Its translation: CASGLGTSGEETQYF.

For the CDR3, the DNA is TGTGCCAGCAGCGCAACCCAGGGCATCTCCTCTGGAAACACCATATATTTT. Its translation: CASSATQGISSGNTIYF. The chain joins TRBV9 to TRBJ1-3; a possible D gene is TRBD1 (5 bases). The CDR3 consists of 17 residues. Germline CDR1 and CDR2: SGDLS and YYNGEE. The V and J ends lost 3 bases and 0 bases respectively, with 16 bases between them.

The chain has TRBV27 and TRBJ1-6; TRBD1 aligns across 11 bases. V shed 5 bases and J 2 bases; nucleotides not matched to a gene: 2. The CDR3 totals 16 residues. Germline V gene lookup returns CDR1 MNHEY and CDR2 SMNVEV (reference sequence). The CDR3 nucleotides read TGTGCCAGCAGTGGGACAGGGGGGGCCTATAATTCACCCCTCCACTTT. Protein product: CASSGTGGAYNSPLHF.

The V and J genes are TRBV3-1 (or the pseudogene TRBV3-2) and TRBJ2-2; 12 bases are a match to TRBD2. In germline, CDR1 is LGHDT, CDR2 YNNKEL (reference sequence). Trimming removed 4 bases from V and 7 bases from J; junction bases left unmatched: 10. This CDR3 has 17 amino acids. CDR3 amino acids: CASSPSSGGALFGELFF. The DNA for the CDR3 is TGTGCCAGCAGCCCCTCTAGCGGGGGGGCCTTGTTCGGGGAGCTGTTTTTT.

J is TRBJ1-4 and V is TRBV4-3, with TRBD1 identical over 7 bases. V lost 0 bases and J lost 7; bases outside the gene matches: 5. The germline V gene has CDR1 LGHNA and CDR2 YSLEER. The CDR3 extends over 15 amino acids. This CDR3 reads CASSQDEGAVEKLFF. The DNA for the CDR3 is TGCGCCAGCAGCCAAGACGAGGGGGCAGTTGAAAAACTGTTTTTT.

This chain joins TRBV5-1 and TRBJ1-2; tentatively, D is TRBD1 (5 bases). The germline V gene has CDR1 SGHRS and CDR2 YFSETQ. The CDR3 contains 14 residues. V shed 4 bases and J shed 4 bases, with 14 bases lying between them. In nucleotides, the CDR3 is TGCGCCAGCAGCCCCCGGGGGGACGGCTATGGCTACACCTTC. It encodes CASSPRGDGYGYTF.

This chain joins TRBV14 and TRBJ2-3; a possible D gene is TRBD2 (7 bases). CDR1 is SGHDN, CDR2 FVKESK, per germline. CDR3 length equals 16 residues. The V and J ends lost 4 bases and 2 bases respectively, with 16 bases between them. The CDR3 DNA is TGTGCCAGCAGCCCCCCTAGGGGGGGACCCACAGATACGCAGTATTTT. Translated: CASSPPRGGPTDTQYF. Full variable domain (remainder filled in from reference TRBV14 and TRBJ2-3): EAGVTQFPSHSVIEKGQTVTLRCDPISGHDNLYWYRRVMGKEIKFLLHFVKESKQDESGMPNNRFLAERTGGTYSTLKVQPAELEDSGVYFCASSPPRGGPTDTQYFGPGTRLTVL.

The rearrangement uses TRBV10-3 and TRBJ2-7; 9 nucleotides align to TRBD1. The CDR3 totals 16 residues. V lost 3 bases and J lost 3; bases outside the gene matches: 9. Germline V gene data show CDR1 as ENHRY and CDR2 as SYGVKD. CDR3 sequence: CAISENSGTGNYEQYF. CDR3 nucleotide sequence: TGTGCCATCAGTGAAAACTCCGGGACAGGGAACTACGAGCAGTACTTC.

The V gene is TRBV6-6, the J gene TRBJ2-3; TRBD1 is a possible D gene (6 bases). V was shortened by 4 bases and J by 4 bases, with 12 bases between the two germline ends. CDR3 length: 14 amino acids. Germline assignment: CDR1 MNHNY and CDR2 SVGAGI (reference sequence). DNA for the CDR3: TGTGCCAGCAGTTTACAGGGTATAGCAGATACGCAGTATTTT. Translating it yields CASSLQGIADTQYF.

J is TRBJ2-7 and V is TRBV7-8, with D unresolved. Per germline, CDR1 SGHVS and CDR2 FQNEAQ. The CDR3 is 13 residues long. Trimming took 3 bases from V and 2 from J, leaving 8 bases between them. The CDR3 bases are TGTGCCAGCAGCTTTAGTGTCCCCTACGAGCAGTACTTC. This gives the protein CASSFSVPYEQYF.

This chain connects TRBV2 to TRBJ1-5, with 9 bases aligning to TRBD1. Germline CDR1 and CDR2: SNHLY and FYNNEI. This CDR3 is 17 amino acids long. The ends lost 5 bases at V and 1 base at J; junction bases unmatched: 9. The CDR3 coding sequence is TGTGCCAGCAGTCGGGGACAGGGAGTTAGGAGCAATCAGCCCCAGCATTTT. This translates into CASSRGQGVRSNQPQHF.

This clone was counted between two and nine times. Written as DNA, the CDR3 is TGTGCCAGCACCAGCCTCGACGGTAGCGGGGGTGATGGGGAGCTGTTTTTT. Protein sequence: CASTSLDGSGGDGELFF. V usage is TRBV7-9 and J usage is TRBJ2-2, with 9 nucleotides matching TRBD2. The CDR3 runs 17 residues. Germline CDR1 is SEHNR and CDR2 is FQNEAQ (reference sequence). V shed 7 bases, J shed 8 bases, and the junction held 17 bases outside the gene matches.

The CDR3 DNA reads TGTGCTAGTGGAACCTATAGCAATCAGCCCCAGCATTTT. This translates into CASGTYSNQPQHF. The chain combines TRBV12-5 with TRBJ1-5; D gene ambiguous. In germline, CDR1 is LGHNT, CDR2 FRNRAP. V lost 6 bases to trimming and J lost 0 bases, with 6 bases between them. The CDR3 has 13 amino acids.

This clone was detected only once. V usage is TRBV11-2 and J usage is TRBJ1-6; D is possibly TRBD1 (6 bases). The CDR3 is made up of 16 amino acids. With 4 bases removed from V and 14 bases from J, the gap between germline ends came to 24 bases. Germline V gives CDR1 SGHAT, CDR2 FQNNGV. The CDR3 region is CASSSLRGRGPSSLHF. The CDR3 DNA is TGTGCCAGCAGCTCCCTTAGGGGCAGGGGCCCCTCGTCCCTCCACTTT.

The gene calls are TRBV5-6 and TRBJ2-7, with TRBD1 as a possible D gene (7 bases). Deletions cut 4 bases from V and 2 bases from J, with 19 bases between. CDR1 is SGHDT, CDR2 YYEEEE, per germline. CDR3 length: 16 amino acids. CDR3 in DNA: TGTGCCAGCAGCCCCCGCCGGAGGGACAGAACCTACGAGCAGTACTTC. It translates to CASSPRRRDRTYEQYF.

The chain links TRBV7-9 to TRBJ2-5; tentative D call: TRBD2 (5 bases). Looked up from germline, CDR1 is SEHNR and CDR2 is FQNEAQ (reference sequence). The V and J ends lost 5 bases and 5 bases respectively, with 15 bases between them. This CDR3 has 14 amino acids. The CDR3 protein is CASSPLGRGETQYF. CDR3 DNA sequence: TGTGCCAGCAGCCCACTCGGTCGCGGGGAGACCCAGTACTTC.

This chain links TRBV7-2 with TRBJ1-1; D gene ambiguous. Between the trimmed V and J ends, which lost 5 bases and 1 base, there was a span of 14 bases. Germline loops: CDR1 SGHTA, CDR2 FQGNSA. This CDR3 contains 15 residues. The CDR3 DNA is TGTGCCAGCAGCCCGCCTGACCCAGGGAACACTGAAGCTTTCTTT. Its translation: CASSPPDPGNTEAFF.

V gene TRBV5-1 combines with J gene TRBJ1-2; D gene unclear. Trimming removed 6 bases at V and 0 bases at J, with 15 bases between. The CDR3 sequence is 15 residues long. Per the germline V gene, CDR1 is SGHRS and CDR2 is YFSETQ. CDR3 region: CASILNPGTNYGYTF. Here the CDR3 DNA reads TGCGCCAGCATCCTGAACCCCGGGACTAACTATGGCTACACCTTC.

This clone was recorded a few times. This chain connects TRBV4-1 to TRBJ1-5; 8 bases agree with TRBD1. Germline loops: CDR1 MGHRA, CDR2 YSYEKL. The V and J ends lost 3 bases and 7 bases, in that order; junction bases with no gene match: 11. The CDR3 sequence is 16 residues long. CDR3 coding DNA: TGCGCCAGCAGCCAGAGCCGACAGGGGACCACACAGCCCCAGCATTTT. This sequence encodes CASSQSRQGTTQPQHF.

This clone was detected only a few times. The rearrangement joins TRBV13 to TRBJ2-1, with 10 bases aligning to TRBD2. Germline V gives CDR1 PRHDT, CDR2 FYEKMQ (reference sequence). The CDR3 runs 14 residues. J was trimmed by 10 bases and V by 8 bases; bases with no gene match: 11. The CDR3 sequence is CASRGLAGVEEQFF. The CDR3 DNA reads TGTGCCAGCCGGGGGCTAGCGGGGGTGGAGGAGCAGTTCTTC.

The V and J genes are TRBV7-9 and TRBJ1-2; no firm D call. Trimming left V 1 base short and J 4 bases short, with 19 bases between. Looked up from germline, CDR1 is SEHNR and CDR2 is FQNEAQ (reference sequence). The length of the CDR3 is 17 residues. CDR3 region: CASSLGRSQEKLYGYTF. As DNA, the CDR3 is TGTGCCAGCAGCTTAGGGAGGTCGCAGGAAAAACTCTATGGCTACACCTTC.

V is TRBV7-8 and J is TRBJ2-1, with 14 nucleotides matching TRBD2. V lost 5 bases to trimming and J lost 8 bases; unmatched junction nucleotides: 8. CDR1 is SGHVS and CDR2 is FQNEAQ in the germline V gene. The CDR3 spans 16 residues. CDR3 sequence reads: CASSLPGTSGSYEQFF. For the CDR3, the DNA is TGTGCCAGCAGCCTCCCCGGGACTAGCGGGAGTTATGAGCAGTTCTTC.

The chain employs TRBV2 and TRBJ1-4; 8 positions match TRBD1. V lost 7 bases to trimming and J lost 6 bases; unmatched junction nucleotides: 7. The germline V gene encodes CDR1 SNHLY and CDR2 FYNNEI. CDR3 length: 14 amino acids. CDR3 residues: CASTKDRADEKLFF. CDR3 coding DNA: TGTGCCAGCACTAAGGACAGGGCGGATGAAAAACTGTTTTTT.

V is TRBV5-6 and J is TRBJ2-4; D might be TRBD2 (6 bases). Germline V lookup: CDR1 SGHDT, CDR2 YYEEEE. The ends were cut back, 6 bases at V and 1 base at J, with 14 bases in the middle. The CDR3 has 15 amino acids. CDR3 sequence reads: CASTLAGLAKNIQYF. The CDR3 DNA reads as TGTGCCAGCACCCTTGCGGGACTGGCCAAAAACATTCAGTACTTC.